A selection of T cell receptor beta chains follows, all from one sample in a study of identical twins. TCRdb ran MiXCR on the 5' RACE reads and lists one entry per CDR3 protein. Of approximately 220,000 distinct CDR3 sequences listed, about 7.5% are singletons. These sequences were also reported in another study, on yellow fever vaccine responses in identical twins.

The sample taken for sequencing was memory (CD45RO+) T cells sorted from blood. Source of these receptors: a woman between 18 and 29 years old in good health. CDR3s leave out the opening cysteine and the closing phenylalanine or tryptophan. Each record gives: clone size, V gene, CDR3 protein. Clone size is not always given. Where it is, it says once, few, many or a class for expanded clones.

many,TRBV6-1,ATTLPEAAPDTQY
NA,TRBV25-1,ASSLESVRF
NA,TRBV19,ASSETGPDTQY
NA,TRBV5-5,ASSSGTEMGETQY
many,TRBV5-1,ASSLEGAVYNEQF
NA,TRBV3-1,ASRFGLAGTDTQY
NA,TRBV6-1,ASSQPVGTSPEAF
many,TRBV29-1,SVGSNSGTEAF
NA,TRBV7-6,ASSPEFSSYEQY
many,TRBV25-1,ASSVKTPGGRSYNSPLH
few,TRBV11-2,ASSLRPASFFAINEQF
NA,TRBV20-1,SATTGSGNTIY
few,TRBV6-5,ASSYGLRFSYEQY
many,TRBV20-1,SVLHSSGANVLT
few,TRBV20-1,SALRTSGYNEQF
many,TRBV3-1,ASSQASGAYNEQF
many,TRBV24-1,ATSDPSGGFTDTQY
many,TRBV3-1,ASSQGTGGNTEAF
few,TRBV12-3/TRBV12-4,ASSLDRGAAGEQF
many,TRBV4-2,ASSQDVASGTSYNEQF
many,TRBV12-3/TRBV12-4,ASSLTGASTDTQY
few,TRBV6-6,ASSYDFLGPQY
NA,TRBV7-8,ASSFSRRAGIYTEAF
many,TRBV5-1,ASSLSQGSYEQY
few,TRBV6-5,ASSYPTGNEQF
NA,TRBV20-1,SARGSRGGNQPQH
few,TRBV29-1,SIRDRQSTDTQY
many,TRBV12-3/TRBV12-4,ASSWGASGANVLT
NA,TRBV28,ASSSPGTSGGNRVDTQY
many,TRBV25-1,ASGYGGIQETQY
few,TRBV25-1,ASSPLELAGIFHEQF
NA,TRBV5-6,ASSFPGGRQRF
many,TRBV3-1,ASSQGYEQY
few,TRBV2,ASVGGPTGYTQY
many,TRBV7-2,ASSLVYEQY
many,TRBV28,AIGEGQALYEQY
few,TRBV5-1,ASSPAPGSSYEQY
few,TRBV2,ASSDRGGEPLQF
many,TRBV4-3,ASSQDWGTEAF
NA,TRBV4-3,ASSVDGGGSSYEQY